This T cell receptor (beta chain) is drawn from a study of CD8 T cells in Susac syndrome (dated by TCRdb to about 2019). With regard to the full study: Whether CD8+ T cell activation and differentiation in Susac syndrome was antigen driven was tested using repertoire sequencing. The study compared CD8+ T cell repertoire clonality among over 9 healthy donors, roughly 14 Susac syndrome patients and fewer than 19 multiple sclerosis patients.

Study-wide conclusions, independent of this receptor: The number of individuals in the TCR sequencing and HLA analysis was acknowledged as relatively small.

The junction carries 12 bases between V and J, which are trimmed by 4 bases and 8 bases respectively. CDR1 and CDR2 (SQVTM, ANQGSEA) derive from the germline V gene. Taken from cysteine to phenylalanine, the CDR3 has 12 residues. The DNA shown is the 36-base CDR3, in frame from base 1. RNA was extracted with the RNeasy kit and about 0.5 to 1 ug was reverse transcribed using random hexamers. The immunoSEQ multiplex PCR assay, which covers 54 Vbeta and 13 Jbeta segments, was used to amplify TCR beta CDR3 regions. PCR amplification bias was corrected using a synthetic template baseline for primer optimization and computational correction. As for the original processing: Only productive sequences were kept, with reads annotated to V, D and J genes according to IMGT and analyzed in immunoSEQ Analyzer. Clonality was calculated as one minus the Shannon entropy normalized by log2 of the number of productive unique sequences. For each patient and control, public and private clones were evaluated within the 100 most prevalent clones. A clone was defined as Susac-specific if it was absent from the healthy and MS cohorts, from about a thousand published viral clones and from other ImmuneACCESS disease sequences. TCRdb redid the processing of the public reads, applying fastp at Q25 and MiXCR, and retained in-frame beta chains. Identical CDR3 proteins give one entry, which carries the most common genes and DNA. The V and J calls were not made by the authors but by TCRdb's processing. The sample yields 70,000 to 100,000 distinct CDR3 sequences; 80% to 95% were counted once. The ten largest clones take up roughly 0.3% of the sample.

A remark on this clonotype: What antigen it recognizes has not been identified. Base qualities are not at hand, and no much larger clone is one base apart.

Peripheral blood CD8+ and CD4+ T cells from healthy donors, Susac syndrome patients and multiple sclerosis patients were profiled using high-throughput TCR beta sequencing. Healthy donors were age- and sex-matched controls. Bulk CD8+ and CD4+ T cells were purified magnetically by negative isolation, whereas CD8+ TEMRA cells were enriched by FACS. Blood was drawn into EDTA tubes, processed within 24 hours, and PBMCs were isolated by density gradient centrifugation. PBMCs intended for TCR sequencing were cryopreserved in liquid nitrogen and were subsequently thawed in a 37 degrees C water bath. The sorted or isolated CD4+, CD8+ and CD8+ TEMRA cells had a purity of 90% or higher.

The sequence was collected from a human donor in good health. The chain joins TRBV29-1 to TRBJ2-1; a confident D gene designation cannot be given. The material sequenced was CD8+ T cells from PBMCs. The nucleotide sequence reads as follows: TGCAGCGTTGTTAAGGGTTCCTATGAGCAGTTCTTC. This gives the protein CSVVKGSYEQFF.